This is a list of T cell receptor beta chains from one sample in a study of cytomegalovirus exposure and HLA in healthy donors. TCRdb's copy holds only in-frame clones and misses some; the assay was immunoSEQ multiplex PCR. Seen here are around 110,000 clones, roughly 80% observed once, and the top ten hold 1.6%. Sample: PBMCs. The receptor source for this set is a man aged 45-60 years in good health and CMV-seronegative. Each CDR3 is given with its conserved first and last residue. The order of the fields is D gene, J gene, clone size, V gene, CDR3 DNA, CDR3 protein. The D gene is left open where the match is weak. Only some rows state a clone size, as once, few, many or a class for expanded clones.

D gene: .
J gene: TRBJ1-2
clone size: .
V gene: TRBV5-1
CDR3 DNA: TGCGCCAGCAGACTAGGGACAACTAACTATGGCTACACCTTC
CDR3 protein: CASRLGTTNYGYTF

D gene: TRBD1
J gene: TRBJ1-3
clone size: .
V gene: TRBV19
CDR3 DNA: TGTGCCAGTAGTACGACAGGGAAGGCCTTTGCTGGAAACACCATATATTTT
CDR3 protein: CASSTTGKAFAGNTIYF

D gene: TRBD1
J gene: TRBJ2-3
clone size: .
V gene: TRBV2
CDR3 DNA: TGTGCCAGCAGTCCTTCACAGGGGGCAACAGATACGCAGTATTTT
CDR3 protein: CASSPSQGATDTQYF

D gene: .
J gene: TRBJ2-5
clone size: .
V gene: TRBV19
CDR3 DNA: TGTCCTCCTGCTGAGACAGATCGCCAAGAGACCCAGTACTTC
CDR3 protein: CPPAETDRQETQYF

D gene: .
J gene: TRBJ2-7
clone size: once
V gene: TRBV7-9
CDR3 DNA: TGTGCCAGCAGCTTGGTCCCAGGGGATCGCAACGAGCAGTACTTC
CDR3 protein: CASSLVPGDRNEQYF

D gene: TRBD1
J gene: TRBJ1-1
clone size: once
V gene: TRBV25-1
CDR3 DNA: TGTGCCAGCAGTAAGGACAGGGGGCACACTGAAGCTTTCTTT
CDR3 protein: CASSKDRGHTEAFF

D gene: .
J gene: TRBJ2-1
clone size: .
V gene: TRBV5-4
CDR3 DNA: TGTGCCAGCAGCTTGGGGAGATCCCCCTACAATGAGCAGTTCTTC
CDR3 protein: CASSLGRSPYNEQFF

D gene: .
J gene: TRBJ1-1
clone size: .
V gene: TRBV18
CDR3 DNA: TGTGCCAGCTCATTCGACAACAGGAACACTGAAGCTTTCTTT
CDR3 protein: CASSFDNRNTEAFF

D gene: .
J gene: TRBJ1-4
clone size: .
V gene: TRBV10-3
CDR3 DNA: TGTGCCATCAGTGACAGTCAAACAACTAATGAAAAACTGTTTTTT
CDR3 protein: CAISDSQTTNEKLFF

D gene: TRBD1
J gene: TRBJ1-3
clone size: once
V gene: TRBV5-1
CDR3 DNA: TGCGCCAGCAGCTTGGAGGGGGCTGACACCATATATTTT
CDR3 protein: CASSLEGADTIYF

D gene: .
J gene: TRBJ2-3
clone size: .
V gene: TRBV5-4
CDR3 DNA: TGTGCCAGCAGCCACGCAGGGGGCGGGGGACCCACAGATACGCAGTATTTT
CDR3 protein: CASSHAGGGGPTDTQYF

D gene: TRBD1
J gene: TRBJ1-5
clone size: .
V gene: TRBV19
CDR3 DNA: TGTGCCAGTAGTAGGACAGGGATCAATCAGCCCCAGCATTTT
CDR3 protein: CASSRTGINQPQHF

D gene: TRBD1
J gene: TRBJ2-3
clone size: .
V gene: TRBV4-1
CDR3 DNA: TGCGCCAGCAGCCAAATGACAGGGATCAGGGCAGATACGCAGTATTTT
CDR3 protein: CASSQMTGIRADTQYF

D gene: TRBD1
J gene: TRBJ1-1
clone size: few
V gene: TRBV5-1
CDR3 DNA: TGCGCCAGCAGCGGGGGACAGAGGAACACTGAAGCTTTCTTT
CDR3 protein: CASSGGQRNTEAFF

D gene: TRBD1
J gene: TRBJ1-3
clone size: once
V gene: TRBV6-5
CDR3 DNA: TGTGCCAGCAGCAACAGGGGAGGCTCTGGAAACACCATATATTTT
CDR3 protein: CASSNRGGSGNTIYF

D gene: .
J gene: TRBJ1-1
clone size: .
V gene: TRBV11-2
CDR3 DNA: TGTGCCAGCAGCCCCAGGGCCGGCTGGGAAGCTTTCTTT
CDR3 protein: CASSPRAGWEAFF

D gene: .
J gene: TRBJ2-1
clone size: .
V gene: TRBV7-8
CDR3 DNA: TGTGCCACCTCGTCGGGCTCCTACAATGAGCAGTTCTTC
CDR3 protein: CATSSGSYNEQFF

D gene: TRBD1
J gene: TRBJ1-2
clone size: once
V gene: TRBV6-5
CDR3 DNA: TGTGCCAGCAGGCCGGACAGGGTCTATGGCTACACCTTC
CDR3 protein: CASRPDRVYGYTF

D gene: TRBD2
J gene: TRBJ2-5
clone size: .
V gene: TRBV18
CDR3 DNA: TGTGCCAGCTCACCACGTAACCCCCGTGGGACTAGCGGTGTCCAAGAGACCCAGTACTTC
CDR3 protein: CASSPRNPRGTSGVQETQYF

D gene: .
J gene: TRBJ2-5
clone size: few
V gene: TRBV6-6
CDR3 DNA: TGTGCCAGCAGGTCGCGGATGGCCCAGTACTTC
CDR3 protein: CASRSRMAQYF

D gene: TRBD1
J gene: TRBJ2-5
clone size: .
V gene: TRBV7-8
CDR3 DNA: TGTGCCAGCAGCGGAACCAGGGGGACCAATCTCCAAGAGACCCAGTACTTC
CDR3 protein: CASSGTRGTNLQETQYF

D gene: TRBD1
J gene: TRBJ2-5
clone size: .
V gene: TRBV19
CDR3 DNA: TGTGCCAGTAGCGACAGGGCGGAAAGTGCCCAGTACTTC
CDR3 protein: CASSDRAESAQYF

D gene: .
J gene: TRBJ2-5
clone size: .
V gene: TRBV5-1
CDR3 DNA: TGCGCCAGCAGCTTGGGGACTAATGAAGAGACCCAGTACTTC
CDR3 protein: CASSLGTNEETQYF

D gene: .
J gene: TRBJ2-3
clone size: .
V gene: TRBV5-1
CDR3 DNA: TGCGCCAGCATAAGGGGGGGGGCCACAGATACGCAGTATTTT
CDR3 protein: CASIRGGATDTQYF

D gene: .
J gene: TRBJ2-5
clone size: few
V gene: TRBV7-7
CDR3 DNA: TGTGCCAGCAGCTTAGCGGGGGCAGAGACCCAGTACTTC
CDR3 protein: CASSLAGAETQYF

D gene: .
J gene: TRBJ1-2
clone size: once
V gene: TRBV7-6
CDR3 DNA: TGTGCCAGCAGCATCAACGACAGAAACTACGGCTACACCTTC
CDR3 protein: CASSINDRNYGYTF

D gene: TRBD2
J gene: TRBJ2-3
clone size: .
V gene: TRBV10-3
CDR3 DNA: TGTGCCATCAGTGAGGGGACTAGCGGGGTCACAGATACGCAGTATTTT
CDR3 protein: CAISEGTSGVTDTQYF

D gene: .
J gene: TRBJ1-5
clone size: .
V gene: TRBV7-9
CDR3 DNA: TGTGCCAGCAGCATGCTATGGGCCACCCGGGACAACAATCAGCCCCAGCATTTT
CDR3 protein: CASSMLWATRDNNQPQHF

D gene: .
J gene: TRBJ2-5
clone size: .
V gene: TRBV5-1
CDR3 DNA: TGCGCCAGCAGTATAGGGGGTGGAGAGACCCAGTACTTC
CDR3 protein: CASSIGGGETQYF

D gene: .
J gene: TRBJ1-2
clone size: .
V gene: TRBV5-1
CDR3 DNA: TGCGCCAGCAGATCGGGAGGGAACTATGGCTACACCTTC
CDR3 protein: CASRSGGNYGYTF

D gene: .
J gene: TRBJ1-4
clone size: .
V gene: TRBV11-2
CDR3 DNA: TGTGCCAGCAGCACCCAGGGGAGAACTAATGAAAAACTGTTTTTT
CDR3 protein: CASSTQGRTNEKLFF

D gene: .
J gene: TRBJ1-1
clone size: .
V gene: TRBV18
CDR3 DNA: TGTGCCAGCTCACCTCAGTCTCAGACAGGAGGTGAAGCTTTCTTT
CDR3 protein: CASSPQSQTGGEAFF

D gene: .
J gene: TRBJ2-7
clone size: few
V gene: TRBV5-4
CDR3 DNA: TGTGCCAGCAGCTTGCGCGTCGGACTTTCGAGGGAGCAGTACTTC
CDR3 protein: CASSLRVGLSREQYF

D gene: TRBD1
J gene: TRBJ1-2
clone size: few
V gene: TRBV14
CDR3 DNA: TGTGCCAGCAGTCCCCGGACAGGGGGCTCTGGCTACACCTTC
CDR3 protein: CASSPRTGGSGYTF

D gene: TRBD2
J gene: TRBJ2-1
clone size: .
V gene: TRBV2
CDR3 DNA: TGTGCCAGCAGTGACAGAGTAGCGGGGAGTGGGAATGAGCAGTTCTTC
CDR3 protein: CASSDRVAGSGNEQFF

D gene: TRBD1
J gene: TRBJ1-6
clone size: .
V gene: TRBV4-2
CDR3 DNA: TGTGCCAGCAGCGACAACGACAGGGGGAATTCACCCCTCCACTTT
CDR3 protein: CASSDNDRGNSPLHF

D gene: .
J gene: TRBJ1-5
clone size: .
V gene: TRBV28
CDR3 DNA: TGTGCCAGCAGTCCAGGCGGGGGGCTCGGTCAGCCCCAGCATTTT
CDR3 protein: CASSPGGGLGQPQHF

D gene: .
J gene: TRBJ1-1
clone size: .
V gene: TRBV7-9
CDR3 DNA: TGTGCCAGCAGCTCTTCCACTCTCGGGGATGAAGCTTTCTTT
CDR3 protein: CASSSSTLGDEAFF

D gene: .
J gene: TRBJ2-2
clone size: .
V gene: TRBV6-6
CDR3 DNA: TGTGCCAGCAGTTTGGCAGGGGACACCGGGGAGCTGTTTTTT
CDR3 protein: CASSLAGDTGELFF

D gene: TRBD1
J gene: TRBJ2-7
clone size: .
V gene: TRBV10-3
CDR3 DNA: TGTGCCATCAGTTCCGGGACAGGGGACTACGAGCAGTACTTC
CDR3 protein: CAISSGTGDYEQYF

D gene: .
J gene: TRBJ1-3
clone size: .
V gene: TRBV7-9
CDR3 DNA: TGTGCCAGCAGCTCGTCGACAGGAGGTTGGATATATTTT
CDR3 protein: CASSSSTGGWIYF

D gene: .
J gene: TRBJ2-6
clone size: .
V gene: TRBV23-1
CDR3 DNA: TGCGCCAGCAGTCCCCCCGCACACAACCCTTCTGGGGCCAACGTCCTGACTTTC
CDR3 protein: CASSPPAHNPSGANVLTF